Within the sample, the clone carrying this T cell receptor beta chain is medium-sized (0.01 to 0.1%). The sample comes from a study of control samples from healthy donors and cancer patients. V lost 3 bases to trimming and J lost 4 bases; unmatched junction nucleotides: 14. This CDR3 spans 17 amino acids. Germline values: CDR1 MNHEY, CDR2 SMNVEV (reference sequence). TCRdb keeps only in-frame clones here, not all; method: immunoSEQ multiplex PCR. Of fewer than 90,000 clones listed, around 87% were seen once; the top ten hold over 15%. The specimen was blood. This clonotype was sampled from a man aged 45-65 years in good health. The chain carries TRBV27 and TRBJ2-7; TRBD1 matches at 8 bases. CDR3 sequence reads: CASSFNPPGQVAYEQYF. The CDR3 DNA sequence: TGTGCCAGCAGTTTCAACCCTCCGGGACAGGTCGCTTACGAGCAGTACTTC.